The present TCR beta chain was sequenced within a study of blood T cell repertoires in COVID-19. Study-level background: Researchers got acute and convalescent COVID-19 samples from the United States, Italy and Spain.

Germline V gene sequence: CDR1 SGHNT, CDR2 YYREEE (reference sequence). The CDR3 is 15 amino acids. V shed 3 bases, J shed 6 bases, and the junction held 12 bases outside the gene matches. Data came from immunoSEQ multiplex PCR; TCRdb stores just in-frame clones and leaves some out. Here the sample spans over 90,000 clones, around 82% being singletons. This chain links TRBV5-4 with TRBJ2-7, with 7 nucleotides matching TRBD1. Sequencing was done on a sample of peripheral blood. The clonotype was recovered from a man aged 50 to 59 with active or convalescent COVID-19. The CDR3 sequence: CASSSTGQVGAEQYF. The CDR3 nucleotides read TGTGCCAGCAGCTCAACCGGACAGGTCGGCGCCGAGCAGTACTTC.